These T cell receptor beta chains were read from a single sample in a study of Graves' ophthalmopathy and Graves' hyperthyroidism. TCRdb re-called the multiplex PCR reads with MiXCR, one entry per CDR3 protein. The repertoire includes over a million distinct CDR3 sequences, about 36% of them detected once, and 11% sits in the top ten. The sample consisted of peripheral blood or thyroid tissue (not recorded which). The receptors were sampled from an adult man with Graves' hyperthyroidism. Each CDR3 is given with its conserved first and last residue. Each record gives: clone size, J gene, V gene, D gene, CDR3 DNA, CDR3 protein. D genes are given only for firm matches. Where a row states a size, it is once, few, many or the class of an expanded clone; other rows omit it.

few	TRBJ2-5	TRBV7-3	TRBD1	TGTGCCAGCAGCGATCGGGACAGGAATCAAGAGACCCAGTACTTC	CASSDRDRNQETQYF
.	TRBJ2-7	TRBV10-3	TRBD1	TGTGCCATCGGGACAGGGATAGGGAGCCACGAGCAGTACTTC	CAIGTGIGSHEQYF
.	TRBJ2-7	TRBV5-1	TRBD2	TGCGCCAGCAGCTTGGGGACGGGAGGGCCGGCCTACGAGCAGTACTTC	CASSLGTGGPAYEQYF
.	TRBJ2-7	TRBV5-1	.	TGCGCCAGCAGCACGTCCGGGACCCAATACGAGCAGTACTTC	CASSTSGTQYEQYF
.	TRBJ1-5	TRBV20-1	.	TGCAGTGCTAGCCCGGACACCCTTAGCAATCAGCCCCAGCATTTT	CSASPDTLSNQPQHF
many	TRBJ2-7	TRBV11-2	TRBD2	TGTGCCAGCAGCGAGTCTAGCGGCTCCTACGAGCAGTACTTC	CASSESSGSYEQYF
.	TRBJ1-2	TRBV7-3	.	TGTGCTAGAGGTCTTCGGGGAGGAGGTGGCTACACCTTC	CARGLRGGGGYTF
.	TRBJ2-5	TRBV6-5	.	TGTGCCAGCAGTTACTCCGGGACCGGAGTGCGGGAGACCCAGTACTTC	CASSYSGTGVRETQYF
.	TRBJ2-7	TRBV7-2	.	TGTGCCAGCAGCTTAGCGTTAAGGCCCTCCTACGAGCAGTACTTC	CASSLALRPSYEQYF
many	TRBJ1-5	TRBV9	.	TGTGCCAGCAGCGTAGACCCACAGGGCAATCAGCCCCAGCATTTT	CASSVDPQGNQPQHF
.	TRBJ2-5	TRBV11-2	TRBD1	TGTGCCAGCTCATCTCCCCGGACAGGCCAAGAGACCCAGTACTTC	CASSSPRTGQETQYF
few	TRBJ2-7	TRBV12-3/TRBV12-4	.	TGTGCCAGCAGCCGTAGTTGGAACTACGAGCAGTACTTC	CASSRSWNYEQYF
.	TRBJ2-7	TRBV7-2	.	TGTGCCAGCAGCCAAGGCTTCAGGGCCCACGAGCAGTACTTC	CASSQGFRAHEQYF
.	TRBJ2-5	TRBV2	.	TGTGCCAGCAGTGTTTTCCAAGAGACCCAGTACTTC	CASSVFQETQYF
few	TRBJ2-5	TRBV27	TRBD1	TGTGCCAGCAGCAGCCTTACTCAGACAGGGGGCGAAGAGACCCAGTACTTC	CASSSLTQTGGEETQYF
many	TRBJ1-1	TRBV3-1	.	TGTGCCAGCAGCCAAGATTGGGCAACCACTGAAGCTTTCTTT	CASSQDWATTEAFF
.	TRBJ2-7	TRBV5-1	.	TGCGCCAGCAGCTTGGATAACAGGGTCGCGGAACCTTACGAGCAGTACTTC	CASSLDNRVAEPYEQYF
few	TRBJ2-6	TRBV11-2	.	TGTGCCAGCAGCTTGCCGGGGGGACAGGAGTTCTCCTCTGGGGCCAACGTCCTGACTTTC	CASSLPGGQEFSSGANVLTF
.	TRBJ2-5	TRBV19	.	TGTGCCAGTAGTAAGGCGGTTGGCGGCAGCCAAGAGGCCCAGTACTTC	CASSKAVGGSQEAQYF
few	TRBJ1-2	TRBV10-3	.	TGTGCCACCTACATTCCGGGCAACACCTTC	CATYIPGNTF
.	TRBJ2-5	TRBV6-5	TRBD1	TGTGCCAGCAGTTACGGGGTGGGACAGCCCCAGTACTTC	CASSYGVGQPQYF
.	TRBJ2-5	TRBV5-6	.	TGTGCCAGCAGCTTGCTGATGGGGGATCAAGAGACCCAGTACTTC	CASSLLMGDQETQYF
.	TRBJ2-3	TRBV10-3	.	TGTGCCATCAGAGGGTGTACGCAGTATTTT	CAIRGCTQYF
few	TRBJ1-1	TRBV12-3/TRBV12-4	.	TGTGCCAGCAGTTGGAACAGTGGGAACACTGAAGCTTTCTTT	CASSWNSGNTEAFF
few	TRBJ2-7	TRBV6-5	.	TGTGCCAGCATGGCTGGGACCATCTCCTACGAGCAGTACTTC	CASMAGTISYEQYF
many	TRBJ2-6	TRBV20-1	.	TGCAGTGCTAGGGGGTACTCTGGGGCCAACGTCCTGACTTTC	CSARGYSGANVLTF
.	TRBJ1-5	TRBV2	.	TGTGCCAGCAGTGTACCCGGAGGGGACTATCAGCCCCAGCATTTT	CASSVPGGDYQPQHF
many	TRBJ2-5	TRBV7-8	.	TGTGCCAGCACCCTAGGGGAGCGCCGGGGGCAAGAGACCCAGTACTTC	CASTLGERRGQETQYF
.	TRBJ1-1	TRBV7-9	.	TGTGCCAGCAGCTTGCAAAGGATTGAAGCTTTCTTT	CASSLQRIEAFF
many	TRBJ2-7	TRBV7-8	.	TGTGCCAGCAGCTTCAAGGGTCGCTCCTACGAGCAGTACTTC	CASSFKGRSYEQYF
.	TRBJ1-1	TRBV10-1	.	TGCGCCAGCAGTGAGTCGAAGGGGGGTGGAATCGAAGCTTTCTTT	CASSESKGGGIEAFF
many	TRBJ2-3	TRBV11-2	.	TGTGCCAGCAGCCCTCCTGTCCCTGATACGCAGTATTTT	CASSPPVPDTQYF
.	TRBJ1-1	TRBV18	TRBD1	TGTGCCAGCTCTGGACAGGAAAGGTTGGGCACTGAAGCTTTCTTT	CASSGQERLGTEAFF
.	TRBJ2-7	TRBV12-3/TRBV12-4	.	TGTGCCAGCAGTTATTCCAGGGTCAACGAGCAGTACTTC	CASSYSRVNEQYF
many	TRBJ1-2	TRBV5-8	.	TGTGCCAGCAGCTTGGACACAACCTATGGCTACACCTTC	CASSLDTTYGYTF
.	TRBJ2-5	TRBV7-2	TRBD2	TGTGCCAGCAGCCGATGGACTAGCGGGAGAGGAGAGACCCAGTACTTC	CASSRWTSGRGETQYF
many	TRBJ2-7	TRBV7-2	TRBD1	TGTGCCAGCAGCTCAAGGGGACAGGGGGTAGACGAGCAGTACTTC	CASSSRGQGVDEQYF
.	TRBJ1-5	TRBV12-3/TRBV12-4	.	TGTGCCAGCAGTTTCGGGAGGGAGCCCCAGCATTTT	CASSFGREPQHF
.	TRBJ1-6	TRBV24-1	TRBD1	TGTGCCACCAGTGATTGGACAGGGGACAGGAATTCACCCCTCCACTTT	CATSDWTGDRNSPLHF
few	TRBJ2-5	TRBV28	.	TGTGCCAGCACCGAATTAACAGCCGGCGGCAGGCTCCAGTACTTC	CASTELTAGGRLQYF
.	TRBJ2-7	TRBV7-8	TRBD2	TGTGCCAGCAGTCTAACTACTAGCGTGACCCCCTACGAGCAGTACTTC	CASSLTTSVTPYEQYF
.	TRBJ1-5	TRBV7-2	.	TGTGCCAGCAGCTTTCTAAATCAGCCCCGGCATTTT	CASSFLNQPRHF
.	TRBJ1-6	TRBV15	TRBD1	TGTGCCACCAGCAGGGAGCCGGGACAGGCGAATTCACCCCTCCACTTT	CATSREPGQANSPLHF
many	TRBJ2-2	TRBV11-2	.	TGTGCCAGCAGACCCAGCCCCACTAGGGGCACCGGGGAGCTGTTTTTT	CASRPSPTRGTGELFF
many	TRBJ1-2	TRBV29-1	.	TGCAGCGTTGGAAGCTCCAGTTACTATGGCTACACCTTC	CSVGSSSYYGYTF
.	TRBJ2-2	TRBV29-1	TRBD2	TGCAGCGTTACCGGGACTAGCGGCATGGCCGGGGAGCTGTTTTTT	CSVTGTSGMAGELFF
.	TRBJ1-5	TRBV19	.	TGTGACGTACACGTTAATCAGCCCCAGCATTTT	CDVHVNQPQHF
.	TRBJ2-7	TRBV19	.	TGTGCCAGCCGAGGACCACGGGGGAACTACGAGCAGTACTTC	CASRGPRGNYEQYF
.	TRBJ2-5	TRBV24-1	.	TGTGCCACCAGTGAGGGACGTAGGGGGGGAGAGACCCAGTACTTC	CATSEGRRGGETQYF